The 23 T cell receptor beta chains below all came from one sample that was sequenced in a study of shared clonotypes between healthy human individuals. Cells designated naive CD8 were CD45RO-negative and were positively selected for CCR7, with terminally differentiated effector memory CD45RA+ cells excluded. Some clones are missing from TCRdb's copy, which holds only in-frame ones; the method was immunoSEQ multiplex PCR. The table includes 650,000 to 800,000 clones, about 91% detected once. Input material: naive CD8+ T cells sorted from blood. The receptors derive from a man aged 25-45 years in good health.

The genes are TRBV11-2 and TRBJ2-1; D perhaps matches TRBD1 (6 bases). Germline values: CDR1 SGHAT, CDR2 FQNNGV. Trimming removed 4 bases at V and 6 bases at J, with 10 bases between. This CDR3 has 13 amino acids. CDR3 sequence reads: CASSSRGGNEQFF. The CDR3 nucleotides are TGTGCCAGCAGCTCCAGGGGCGGCAATGAGCAGTTCTTC.

The J gene is TRBJ1-5, the V gene TRBV4-1, with D possibly matching TRBD1 (6 bases). The V gene's germline CDR1 is MGHRA and CDR2 YSYEKL. Trimming left V 0 bases short and J 0 bases short, with 15 bases between. The CDR3 extends over 18 amino acids. The CDR3 DNA sequence: TGCGCCAGCAGCCAAGAACCTATTGGACAGAATAGCAATCAGCCCCAGCATTTT. It encodes CASSQEPIGQNSNQPQHF.

The rearrangement uses TRBV28 and TRBJ1-2; D is undetermined. There are 12 residues in the CDR3. Germline CDR1 MDHEN, CDR2 SYDVKM. V was shortened by 6 bases and J by 13 bases, with 18 bases between the two germline ends. CDR3 in DNA: TGTGCCAGCAGGTTACCTCAAGGACCTACCACCTTC. Residues: CASRLPQGPTTF.

The genes are TRBV6-1 and TRBJ2-1, with TRBD2 matching 7 bases. The trim removed 1 base at V and 2 bases at J, leaving 8 bases unmatched. Germline V gene lookup returns CDR1 MNHNS and CDR2 SASEGT. The CDR3 is 17 residues long. The CDR3 loop reads CASSEDLAATTYNEQFF. The CDR3 nucleotides are TGTGCCAGCAGTGAAGATCTAGCGGCAACAACCTACAATGAGCAGTTCTTC.

The gene calls are TRBV27 and TRBJ2-7; unclear D gene. This CDR3 has 15 residues. Germline loops: CDR1 MNHEY, CDR2 SMNVEV (reference sequence). V was clipped by 1 base and J by 3 bases, with 13 bases between them. CDR3 nucleotides: TGTGCCAGCAGTTTATACAGCTCACAGTACTACGAGCAGTACTTC. It yields the protein CASSLYSSQYYEQYF.

V usage is TRBV4-3 and J usage is TRBJ2-3; D perhaps matches TRBD1 (6 bases). This CDR3 is built from 15 residues. V was clipped by 0 bases and J by 4 bases, with 11 bases between them. Germline V gene data show CDR1 as LGHNA and CDR2 as YSLEER. Written as DNA, the CDR3 is TGCGCCAGCAGCCAAGAAGGCAGGGGAGCAGATACGCAGTATTTT. This gives the protein CASSQEGRGADTQYF.

Comment on this clone: The junction and the germline gene differ at one end; a read error may be behind it. The chain employs TRBV2 and TRBJ2-4; 9 bases match TRBD1. This CDR3 comprises 14 residues. Germline loops: CDR1 SNHLY, CDR2 FYNNEI. The CDR3 is CASIQWGQGNVQYF. CDR3 coding DNA: TGTGCCAGCATCCAATGGGGACAGGGAAACGTTCAGTACTTC.

The chain has TRBV30 and TRBJ1-2, with 7 bases that match TRBD1. V shed 7 bases and J 4 bases; nucleotides not matched to a gene: 6. The CDR3 has 12 amino acids. Per germline, CDR1 GTSNPN and CDR2 SVGIG (reference sequence). In DNA form, the CDR3 reads TGTGCCTTCCCAGGGGGATTCTATGGCTACACCTTC. Encoded protein: CAFPGGFYGYTF.

This rearrangement joins TRBV19 to TRBJ2-7, with D possibly TRBD2 on 6 matching bases. Germline V gene lookup returns CDR1 LNHDA and CDR2 SQIVND (reference sequence). V gave up 2 bases and J gave up 3 bases, with 8 bases separating them. CDR3 length: 13 residues. The CDR3 reads CASSIYGGYEQYF. CDR3 nucleotide sequence: TGTGCCAGTAGTATATACGGGGGCTACGAGCAGTACTTC.

The chain couples TRBV11-2 to TRBJ1-2; 7 bases fit TRBD1. CDR3 length: 15 residues. V gave up 4 bases and J gave up 8 bases; unmatched junction bases: 13. Looked up from germline, CDR1 is SGHAT and CDR2 is FQNNGV. The CDR3 sequence: CASSSQGGRPWGYTF. DNA for the CDR3: TGTGCCAGCAGCTCCCAGGGGGGCAGGCCGTGGGGCTACACCTTC.

The table lists this clone with a count of one. The chain is built from TRBV27 and TRBJ2-1, with D possibly matching TRBD2 (6 bases). Trimming pared 8 bases from V and 13 bases from J, leaving 18 bases between. CDR1 is MNHEY, CDR2 SMNVEV, per germline (reference sequence). The CDR3 is 12 amino acids. The CDR3 protein is CASSQSVREQFF. As DNA, the CDR3 is TGTGCCAGCTCCCAATCCGTGCGGGAACAGTTCTTC.

V usage is TRBV27 and J usage is TRBJ2-5, with TRBD1 matching over 12 bases. The CDR3 totals 16 residues. Losses at the gene ends were 6 bases for V and 5 bases for J; bases not matched to a gene: 10. The germline V gene has CDR1 MNHEY and CDR2 SMNVEV (reference sequence). The CDR3 sequence: CASSSTGTGGSETQYF. CDR3 sequence (DNA): TGTGCCAGCAGCTCCACCGGGACAGGGGGCTCGGAGACCCAGTACTTC.

The chain combines TRBV4-1 with TRBJ2-7; 9 positions agree with TRBD1. CDR1 and CDR2 from the germline V gene are MGHRA and YSYEKL. The V segment lost 0 bases and the J segment 0 bases; nucleotides outside the gene matches: 3. The CDR3 sequence is 16 residues long. CDR3 DNA: TGCGCCAGCAGCCAAGAAGGGACAGGGAGCTCCTACGAGCAGTACTTC. Translation: CASSQEGTGSSYEQYF.

V gene TRBV13 combines with J gene TRBJ2-7; 7 nucleotides agree with TRBD1. V shed 5 bases, J shed 9 bases, and the junction held 7 bases outside the gene matches. Per the germline V gene, CDR1 is PRHDT and CDR2 is FYEKMQ (reference sequence). CDR3 length: 12 amino acids. The DNA of the CDR3 is TGTGCCAGCAGCGCTGACAGGGTACGGCAGTACTTC. As protein: CASSADRVRQYF.

This clone was found once. The V and J genes are TRBV9 and TRBJ1-1; D is undetermined. The CDR3 length is 15 residues. Germline-derived CDR1 and CDR2 are SGDLS and YYNGEE. V was clipped by 4 bases and J by 0 bases, with 13 bases between them. The CDR3 sequence: CASSISTGMNTEAFF. In DNA, the CDR3 is TGTGCCAGCAGCATTTCGACGGGTATGAACACTGAAGCTTTCTTT. The full variable domain, its missing parts supplied by reference TRBV9 and TRBJ1-1, is DSGVTQTPKHLITATGQRVTLRCSPRSGDLSVYWYQQSLDQGLQFLIQYYNGEERAKGNILERFSAQQFPDLHSELNLSSLELGDSALYFCASSISTGMNTEAFFGQGTRLTVV.

The rearrangement joins TRBV7-9 to TRBJ2-5; 9 nucleotides align to TRBD2. CDR3 length: 14 amino acids. Germline V gene data show CDR1 as SEHNR and CDR2 as FQNEAQ (reference sequence). J gave up 2 bases and V 6 bases, and 4 bases lay outside the gene matches. The CDR3 spells CASRGTSIQETQYF. DNA for the CDR3: TGTGCCAGCAGGGGGACTAGCATACAAGAGACCCAGTACTTC.

The chain recombines TRBV7-9 with TRBJ2-1; 8 nucleotides line up with TRBD2. In germline, CDR1 is SEHNR, CDR2 FQNEAQ (reference sequence). This CDR3 contains 15 residues. V trimming: 5 bases; J trimming: 4 bases; junction bases outside the gene matches: 7. The CDR3 DNA is TGTGCCAGCAGCCGCCCCCTAGCGGGTTACAATGAGCAGTTCTTC. Protein sequence: CASSRPLAGYNEQFF. The whole variable domain, remainder taken from reference TRBV7-9 and TRBJ2-1, is DTGVSQNPRHKITKRGQNVTFRCDPISEHNRLYWYRQTLGQGPEFLTYFQNEAQLEKSRLLSDRFSAERPKGSFSTLEIQRTEQGDSAMYLCASSRPLAGYNEQFFGPGTRLTVL.

The chain employs TRBV4-3 and TRBJ2-7; 7 bases align to TRBD1. This CDR3 spans 12 amino acids. Germline lookup yields CDR1 LGHNA and CDR2 YSLEER. With 4 bases clipped from V and 6 bases from J, the junction kept 3 bases outside the gene matches. CDR3 DNA sequence: TGCGCCAGCAGCCTGACAGGGTCCGAGCAGTACTTC. Its protein product is CASSLTGSEQYF.

The table lists this clone with a count of one. This chain links TRBV4-1 with TRBJ1-1; 9 bases are shared with TRBD1. Germline trimming cut 0 bases from V and 4 bases from J; bases unmatched to any gene: 12. CDR1 and CDR2 from the germline V gene are MGHRA and YSYEKL. This CDR3 is 18 amino acids long. The CDR3 is CASSQDTGDRVASTEAFF. CDR3 coding DNA: TGCGCCAGCAGCCAAGATACAGGGGACAGGGTCGCCTCCACTGAAGCTTTCTTT.

The rearrangement uses TRBV6-4 and TRBJ2-1; weak D call: TRBD2 (6 bases). Trimming took 3 bases from V and 2 from J, leaving 14 bases between them. The germline V gene has CDR1 MRHNA and CDR2 SNTAGT. This CDR3 comprises 16 residues. CDR3 sequence: CASSETRGGTYNEQFF. The CDR3 DNA reads TGTGCCAGCAGTGAAACCCGGGGCGGGACCTACAATGAGCAGTTCTTC.

This sequence joins TRBV7-2 and TRBJ2-7; D could derive from TRBD1 or TRBD2 (5 bases each). V shed 5 bases and J shed 3 bases, with 17 bases lying between them. From germline, CDR1 is SGHTA and CDR2 FQGNSA. This CDR3 has 15 residues. CDR3 DNA sequence: TGTGCCAGCAGCCCCGGGGCTCTTCCTCTCTACGAGCAGTACTTC. Its protein product is CASSPGALPLYEQYF.

V usage is TRBV27 and J usage is TRBJ1-4; possibly TRBD1 for D (5 bases). The CDR3 is 15 amino acids. The V gene's germline CDR1 is MNHEY and CDR2 SMNVEV (reference sequence). Trimming pared 4 bases from V and 6 bases from J, leaving 15 bases between. This CDR3 is CASSSPGLGYEKLFF. In DNA, the CDR3 is TGTGCCAGCAGTTCTCCGGGACTTGGATATGAAAAACTGTTTTTT.

The chain recombines TRBV11-2 with TRBJ2-7; D tentatively fits TRBD1 or TRBD2 (5 bases each). The germline V gene encodes CDR1 SGHAT and CDR2 FQNNGV. V shed 8 bases and J shed 4 bases, with 15 bases lying between them. The CDR3 is 13 residues long. In DNA form, the CDR3 reads TGTGCCAGCCGTGGGGGAGCTGGATACGAGCAGTACTTC. Translating it yields CASRGGAGYEQYF.